The 10 T cell receptor beta chains below all came from one sample that was sequenced in a study of T cell repertoires in cytomegalovirus infection. Their recognized antigens are unknown. MiXCR, applied by TCRdb to the reads, yields one record per CDR3 protein. Among around 300,000 distinct CDR3 sequences listed, 25% were seen once. Source: cultured PBMCs, taken from culture after CMV antigen stimulation. Receptor source: a human donor in good health (CMV status not recorded). Some clones in this sample may be carry-over from other donors' samples.

This clonotype was counted ten times or more. The chain recombines TRBV7-2 with TRBJ2-3; the match to TRBD2 covers 10 bases. This CDR3 region has 17 residues. The V segment lost 1 base and the J segment 2 bases; nucleotides outside the gene matches: 6. Germline V gives CDR1 SGHTA, CDR2 FQGNSA. The CDR3 bases are TGTGCCAGCAGCTTAGTGAGTAGCGGGAGGCCCACAGATACGCAGTATTTT. It is translated as CASSLVSSGRPTDTQYF.

V and J are TRBV6-2 or TRBV6-3 and TRBJ2-1; 12 bases are shared with TRBD2. CDR3 size: 17 residues. Per germline, CDR1 MNHEY and CDR2 SVGEGT. The trim removed 6 bases at V and 0 bases at J, leaving 6 bases unmatched. The DNA for the CDR3 is TGTGCCAGCAGGGCTAGCGGGAGGGCCTCCTCCTACAATGAGCAGTTCTTC. It is translated as CASRASGRASSYNEQFF.

This sequence joins TRBV4-3 and TRBJ2-1; 8 bases are a match to TRBD2. Trimming took 3 bases from V and 6 from J; bases not matched to a gene: 7. Germline V lookup: CDR1 LGHNA, CDR2 YSLEER. This CDR3 comprises 15 residues. The DNA for the CDR3 is TGCGCCAGCAGCCACCGGGAGGGCTCTCTCAATGAGCAGTTCTTC. Amino acid sequence: CASSHREGSLNEQFF.

This clonotype was seen many times. The chain recombines TRBV7-6 with TRBJ2-5; 8 nucleotides align to TRBD1. CDR3 length: 14 amino acids. With 4 bases clipped from V and 5 bases from J, the junction kept 6 bases outside the gene matches. Germline V gene data show CDR1 as SGHVS and CDR2 as FNYEAQ. CDR3 in amino acids: CASSSAGGAETQYF. CDR3 coding DNA: TGTGCCAGCAGCTCCGCAGGGGGCGCGGAGACCCAGTACTTC. Variable domain in full (rest from reference TRBV7-6 and TRBJ2-5): GAGVSQSPRYKVTKRGQDVALRCDPISGHVSLYWYRQALGQGPEFLTYFNYEAQQDKSGLPNDRFSAERPEGSISTLTIQRTEQRDSAMYRCASSSAGGAETQYFGPGTRLLVL.

The chain is built from TRBV7-9 and TRBJ2-7; 10 positions match TRBD1. CDR1 and CDR2 from the germline V gene are SEHNR and FQNEAQ (reference sequence). J lost 6 bases, V lost 3 bases, and 8 bases had no gene match. The CDR3 is 15 amino acids. The CDR3 coding sequence is TGTGCCAGCAGCTTCGTGGGACAGGGGTTAAGCGAGCAGTACTTC. Its protein is CASSFVGQGLSEQYF.

This clonotype was seen at least ten times. V is TRBV7-2 and J is TRBJ2-1; possibly TRBD2 for D (6 bases). The CDR3 extends over 14 amino acids. Germline CDR1 and CDR2: SGHTA and FQGNSA. V gave up 5 bases and J gave up 7 bases, with 15 bases separating them. The DNA for the CDR3 is TGTGCCAGCAGCGCGGAGGGCCTGAGGAATGAGCAGTTCTTC. It translates to CASSAEGLRNEQFF.

This sequence joins TRBV12-3 or TRBV12-4 and TRBJ2-1; 13 bases are shared with TRBD2. The V segment lost 6 bases and the J segment 10 bases; nucleotides outside the gene matches: 9. This CDR3 is built from 15 residues. The CDR3 loop is CASSRTSGRANEQFF. The CDR3 DNA follows: TGTGCCAGCAGCCGAACTAGCGGGAGGGCTAACGAGCAGTTCTTC.

CDR3 residues: CASSLVASHYNEQFF. The CDR3 nucleotides are TGTGCCAGCAGCTTAGTAGCGAGCCATTACAATGAGCAGTTCTTC. This chain connects TRBV11-2 to TRBJ2-1; possible D gene TRBD2, 5 bases. Germline V gene data show CDR1 as SGHAT and CDR2 as FQNNGV. The CDR3 runs to 15 residues. V dropped 1 base and J dropped 4 bases, with 11 bases sitting between them.

This clonotype was seen many times. This chain joins TRBV7-2 and TRBJ2-6; D remains ambiguous. Germline lookup yields CDR1 SGHTA and CDR2 FQGNSA. This CDR3 has 14 amino acids. The V gene lost 4 bases and the J gene lost 4 bases, with 8 bases spanning the gap. The CDR3 DNA is TGTGCCAGCAGCTCCGCTTCGGGGGCCAACGTCCTGACTTTC. It codes for CASSSASGANVLTF.

The sample holds a few counts of this clonotype. The V gene is TRBV7-9, the J gene TRBJ1-2; 7 bases are a match to TRBD1. Germline trimming cut 5 bases from V and 4 bases from J; bases unmatched to any gene: 4. CDR1 and CDR2 (germline): SEHNR, FQNEAQ (reference sequence). The CDR3 is made up of 13 amino acids. CDR3 bases: TGTGCCAGCAGCCTGGGACAGATCTATGGCTACACCTTC. It encodes CASSLGQIYGYTF.